This paragraph covers one TCR beta chain sequence. This record comes from a study of cytomegalovirus exposure and HLA in healthy donors. The PCR had 60 Vbeta and 13 Jbeta primers. Some clones are missing from TCRdb's copy, which holds only in-frame ones; the method was immunoSEQ multiplex PCR. This sample has around 140,000 clones; around 75% occur once, and the top ten carry 7%. The TCR originated in a young man in good health and CMV-seronegative. The source material was PBMCs.

CDR3 protein: CSVDEEGAYWYQETQYF. The CDR3 region has the DNA TGCAGCGTTGATGAGGAGGGAGCTTACTGGTACCAAGAGACCCAGTACTTC. The gene calls are TRBV29-1 and TRBJ2-5; D is possibly TRBD2 (6 bases). The CDR3 has 17 amino acids. Per the germline V gene, CDR1 is SQVTM and CDR2 is ANQGSEA. V lost 3 bases, J lost 0 bases, and 20 bases lay in between.